This T cell receptor (beta chain) was documented in a study of cytomegalovirus exposure and HLA in healthy donors. Researchers ran the PCR with 60 Vbeta and 13 Jbeta primers. This table comes from immunoSEQ multiplex PCR, and its TCRdb copy is limited to in-frame clones, with some not included. The table has 140,000 to 150,000 clones, about three quarters seen once. CDR1 and CDR2 (germline): WSHSY, SAAADI. J gave up 4 bases and V 5 bases, and 2 bases lay outside the gene matches. The CDR3 loop spans 14 amino acids. Sample: PBMCs. The clonotype comes from a man in his forties in good health and CMV-seropositive. V and J are TRBV10-2 and TRBJ2-2; 9 bases are shared with TRBD2. The CDR3, as DNA: TGCGCCAGCAGTTGGCGGGAGGGCACCGGGGAGCTGTTTTTT. Its translation is CASSWREGTGELFF.